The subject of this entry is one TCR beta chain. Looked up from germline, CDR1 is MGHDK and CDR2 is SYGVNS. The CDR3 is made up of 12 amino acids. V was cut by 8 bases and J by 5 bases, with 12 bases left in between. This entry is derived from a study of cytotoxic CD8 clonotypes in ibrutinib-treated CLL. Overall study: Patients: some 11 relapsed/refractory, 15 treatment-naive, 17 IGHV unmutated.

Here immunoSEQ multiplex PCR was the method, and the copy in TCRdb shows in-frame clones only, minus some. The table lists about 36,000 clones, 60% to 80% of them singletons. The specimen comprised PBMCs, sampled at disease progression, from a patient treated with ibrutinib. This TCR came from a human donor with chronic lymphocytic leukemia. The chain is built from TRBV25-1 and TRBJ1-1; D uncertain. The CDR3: CASGNPGTEAFF. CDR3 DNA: TGTGCCAGCGGAAACCCGGGGACTGAAGCTTTCTTT.